The clone carrying this TCR beta chain has ten or more counts. The antigen is undetermined. The entry originates in a study of CD8 T cells in ankylosing spondylitis. Study findings and constraints: Seemingly distinctive of ankylosing spondylitis blood was a TCR beta motif formed by eight highly homologous variants. The clones that were linked to disease were reported to be significantly enriched in matched synovial fluid samples from ankylosing spondylitis patients.

Molecular-barcoded quantitative 5'-RACE produced these TCR beta libraries. TCRdb processed the 5' RACE reads anew with MiXCR; each CDR3 protein has one entry. The sample has 220,000 or so distinct CDR3 sequences; approximately 16% are singletons. The sample consisted of blood, either unsorted or a sorted T cell fraction (not recorded which). This sequence originates from a male donor with ankylosing spondylitis.

The CDR3 DNA follows: TGTGCCAGCAGTTCCCGGGGGGGAGATACGCAGTATTTT. It yields the protein CASSSRGGDTQYF. J is TRBJ2-3 and V is TRBV12-3 or TRBV12-4, with 8 bases fitting TRBD2. Trimming cost V 4 bases and J 5 bases; bases outside gene matches: 2. CDR3 length: 13 residues.